This TCR beta chain was retrieved from a study of T-cell reconstitution after alpha-beta-depleted transplantation in children. Study findings and constraints: From surviving recipient T cells and thymic progenitors came the high day-60 TCRbeta diversity observed in some patients. A year post-transplant, T-cell counts and diversity derived mostly from newly produced T cells.

TCRbeta library construction was performed incorporating unique molecular identifiers. One entry per CDR3 protein, called by TCRdb with MiXCR from the PCR reads. The sample yields more than 200,000 distinct CDR3 sequences, roughly 18% seen once. Points on this clonotype: The target antigen is unknown.

This CDR3 contains 16 residues. V was cut by 4 bases and J by 3 bases, with 19 bases left in between. CDR1 and CDR2 from the germline V gene are ENHRY and SYGVKD. The specimen comprised PBMCs, mostly from graft donor cells, sampled 360 days after TCRalphabeta/CD19-depleted stem cell transplant. V usage is TRBV10-3 and J usage is TRBJ2-7, with D maybe TRBD1 (6 bases). This sequence was found in a male patient between 2 and 9 years old who had a stem cell transplant for acute lymphoblastic leukemia, so the T cells may come from the graft donor. For the CDR3, the DNA is TGTGCCATCAGTGGTTCCGACAGGCGTATTAACTACGAGCAGTACTTC. Translation: CAISGSDRRINYEQYF.